A selection of T cell receptor beta chains follows, all from one sample in a study of T cells after yellow fever vaccination. TCRdb reprocessed the 5' RACE reads with MiXCR, giving one entry per CDR3 protein. The sample has 610,000 or so distinct CDR3 sequences; over 9% are singletons. The sequencing used PBMCs, collected on the day of the yellow fever booster vaccination. The receptors derive from a young man who received the YFV17D yellow fever vaccine. CDR3s leave out the opening cysteine and the closing phenylalanine or tryptophan. A D gene is named only where the DNA matches it firmly.

D gene	J gene	V gene	CDR3 protein
TRBD2	TRBJ2-7	TRBV20-1	SALITSGGYEQY
-	TRBJ2-2	TRBV5-4	ASSLAGGSGWELF
-	TRBJ1-6	TRBV6-5	ASSLPAGSPLH
-	TRBJ1-2	TRBV7-2	ASSLLQGQDGYT
-	TRBJ2-5	TRBV5-1	ASGTGYAETQY
-	TRBJ2-3	TRBV12-3/TRBV12-4	ASTSEGLADTQY
-	TRBJ2-3	TRBV20-1	SAREFEDTQY
TRBD2	TRBJ2-2	TRBV6-1	ASRPSGLVVTGELF
TRBD1	TRBJ1-1	TRBV6-1	ASSGQETLNTEAF
-	TRBJ2-1	TRBV11-2	ASSLISNEQF
TRBD1	TRBJ2-4	TRBV5-6	ASSVQGVENIQY
-	TRBJ1-1	TRBV5-4	ASTAWVFGAPNTEAF
-	TRBJ2-3	TRBV27	ASSPGFGTDTQY
TRBD1	TRBJ1-4	TRBV7-9	ASSFKGAENEKLF
TRBD2	TRBJ2-7	TRBV23-1	ASSRTTPRRTSGRPSSSYEQY
-	TRBJ2-7	TRBV2	ASSVVSYEQY
-	TRBJ2-1	TRBV7-9	ASSLNAGSEQF
-	TRBJ2-3	TRBV19	ASSIGRATDTQY
-	TRBJ2-1	TRBV24-1	ATSDNSGGRYNEQF
-	TRBJ1-1	TRBV19	ASKRVVNTEAF
-	TRBJ2-5	TRBV19	ASSASQETQY
-	TRBJ2-1	TRBV28	ASSLVGQGKDEQF
TRBD2	TRBJ2-7	TRBV2	ASSADWSRLAGGEQY
-	TRBJ2-1	TRBV5-1	ASSLAYNEQF
-	TRBJ1-3	TRBV20-1	SASSGRGNTIY
-	TRBJ1-3	TRBV6-5	ASSYGPNSGNTIY
-	TRBJ2-7	TRBV6-1	ATKGIGLTEQY
TRBD1	TRBJ2-3	TRBV7-2	ASSLNRGPQY
TRBD2	TRBJ2-3	TRBV5-1	ASSLLRASGRLTDTQY
-	TRBJ1-1	TRBV27	ASSFYREGTEAF
TRBD2	TRBJ2-7	TRBV7-2	ASSLNLGTSGSYEQY
-	TRBJ2-3	TRBV27	ASRDRHTDTQY
TRBD2	TRBJ2-1	TRBV6-2/TRBV6-3	ATLGLAGPHRTYNEQF
-	TRBJ2-7	TRBV9	ASSVEETAYEQY
-	TRBJ2-7	TRBV12-3/TRBV12-4	ASSYGTLTYEQY
-	TRBJ2-3	TRBV29-1	SVPSQGPFTDTQY
-	TRBJ2-7	TRBV27	ASIPSYEQY
-	TRBJ2-1	TRBV19	ASSPPSSDSYNEQF
-	TRBJ1-3	TRBV7-2	ASSPTGYGNTIY
-	TRBJ2-3	TRBV7-8	ASSFPGFGDQITQY
-	TRBJ2-7	TRBV19	ASSPGGRGTYEQY
-	TRBJ1-2	TRBV3-1	ASSQGPYGYT
-	TRBJ1-5	TRBV4-1	ASSHGNSANQPQH
TRBD2	TRBJ2-7	TRBV5-1	ASSLGRLADSYEQY
-	TRBJ1-5	TRBV20-1	SAIRHSNQPQH
-	TRBJ2-3	TRBV7-3	ASSLKSSRGPVSTDTQY
TRBD1	TRBJ1-1	TRBV20-1	SARGTVNTEAF
-	TRBJ2-2	TRBV20-1	SQGTPNTGELF
-	TRBJ2-7	TRBV18	ASSSSLSDEQY
-	TRBJ2-7	TRBV20-1	SARLGAYEQY
-	TRBJ1-2	TRBV28	ASSLQVDSPYGYT
TRBD1	TRBJ2-7	TRBV5-1	ASSPSRDRGLEQY
TRBD2	TRBJ2-1	TRBV11-2	ASSSPGVAGGRTYNEQF
-	TRBJ2-1	TRBV7-6	ASSARGRDTYNEQF
-	TRBJ2-1	TRBV5-1	ASSFSGTAYNEQF
-	TRBJ2-3	TRBV29-1	SVEKTSTDTQY
TRBD1	TRBJ2-7	TRBV28	ASSSGTGGLLFHEQY
TRBD1	TRBJ2-7	TRBV28	ASSSGQVVEQY
-	TRBJ2-7	TRBV9	ASSGPAGRGEQY